Described below is a single T cell receptor beta chain sequence and its context. The antigen is unknown. This table comes from immunoSEQ multiplex PCR, and its TCRdb copy is limited to in-frame clones, with some not included. The data hold nearly 50,000 clones, with around 74% observed a single time. These data come from a study of vaccination effects on CD4 cells after COVID-19. The wider study: Each of a few convalescent patients underwent sampling at an early and a late point after vaccination.

Findings and caveats of the study: Clones induced by infection and by vaccine showed marked clonal contraction late after vaccination.

Following culture for around 9 days, CD4+ T cells were isolated. According to PCR results, the person was infected with SARS-CoV-2 between March and December 2020. Each participant was administered two doses of either the BNT162b2 or the mRNA-1273 vaccine. A half-medium replacement with IL-2 medium was carried out on days 3 and 7. This CDR3 spans 18 amino acids. V trimming: 2 bases; J trimming: 7 bases; junction bases outside the gene matches: 13. CDR1 is MNHEY, CDR2 SMNVEV, per germline (reference sequence). The chain carries TRBV27 and TRBJ2-2, with TRBD2 identical over 10 bases. Material: CD4+ T cells from PBMCs cultured without peptide, obtained after COVID-19 vaccination. This TCR was sampled from a human donor who had a prior SARS-CoV-2 infection. CDR3 nucleotide sequence: TGTGCCAGCAGTTTACATCGGCTCTCTAGCGGGGGTGGCGGGGAGCTGTTTTTT. It encodes CASSLHRLSSGGGGELFF.